This T cell receptor (beta chain) derives from a study of blood T cells in healthy people across ages. It was with a sample-barcoded 5' primer and a J-beta primer mix that a second PCR of about 6 to 12 cycles was run. Carrying 12 random nucleotides, a template-switch adaptor labeled each individual cDNA molecule. TCRdb called the 5' RACE reads again in MiXCR, with one record for every CDR3 protein. This sample has hundreds of thousands of distinct CDR3 sequences, with roughly 49% found just once. About this clonotype: Its specificity is unknown.

Study findings and constraints: A roughly linear fall in TCR beta diversity per million T cells was seen with increasing age. The lack of PBMC sorting stopped any conclusive naive versus antigen-experienced comparison. Long-lived donors exceeded aged donors in naive CD4+ cells and diversity.

The CDR3 runs 16 residues. Per the germline V gene, CDR1 is SGHRS and CDR2 is YFSETQ. The trim removed 3 bases at V and 3 bases at J, leaving 10 bases unmatched. Sequencing was performed on blood. J is TRBJ2-3 and V is TRBV5-1, with 7 bases that match TRBD1. The origin of this receptor is a woman aged 60-75 years in good health. The CDR3 loop is CASSSGTDFRTDTQYF. CDR3 DNA sequence: TGCGCCAGCAGCTCTGGGACAGATTTTCGGACAGATACGCAGTATTTT.